The source of this TCR beta chain is a study of blood T cell repertoires in COVID-19. The germline V gene encodes CDR1 MNHEY and CDR2 SMNVEV (reference sequence). The CDR3 is made up of 15 amino acids. V was clipped by 6 bases and J by 7 bases; unmatched bases: 7. Generated by immunoSEQ multiplex PCR, the TCRdb table keeps only in-frame clones and is missing some. The repertoire consists of 140,000 to 150,000 clones, with about 77% occurring once and the leading ten covering 4.2%. The chain has TRBV27 and TRBJ1-4; 11 bases match TRBD1. The TCR comes from a man in his sixties with acute or convalescent COVID-19. Sequencing input: peripheral blood. Here the CDR3 DNA reads TGTGCCAGCAGACCTATGGGACAGGGGGGTGAAAAACTGTTTTTT. This encodes CASRPMGQGGEKLFF.